Listed below are T cell receptor beta chains from one sample, sequenced in a study of T cells in Graves' hyperthyroidism and ophthalmopathy. TCRdb recomputed calls from the multiplex PCR reads with MiXCR, one row per CDR3 protein. Of more than 600,000 distinct CDR3 sequences in the sample, roughly 15% were seen once. The sample consisted of blood. The receptors shown here come from a man aged 18 to 35 with Graves' hyperthyroidism. CDR3s include the opening cysteine and the closing phenylalanine or tryptophan. A D gene is named only where the DNA matches it firmly. Only part of the rows carry a size: once, few, many, or a class if the clone is expanded.

J gene: TRBJ1-2
V gene: TRBV28
clone size: few
D gene: .
CDR3 protein: CASSLSPWTNGYTF
CDR3 DNA: TGTGCCAGCAGTTTATCCCCCTGGACAAATGGCTACACCTTC

J gene: TRBJ2-7
V gene: TRBV11-3
clone size: .
D gene: TRBD1
CDR3 protein: CASSWGQPYEQYF
CDR3 DNA: TGTGCCAGCAGCTGGGGACAGCCTTACGAGCAGTACTTC

J gene: TRBJ1-2
V gene: TRBV6-1
clone size: many
D gene: .
CDR3 protein: CASSYGQSNYGYTF
CDR3 DNA: TGTGCCAGCAGTTATGGACAGTCTAACTATGGCTACACCTTC

J gene: TRBJ2-7
V gene: TRBV7-2
clone size: many
D gene: .
CDR3 protein: CASSLGRVAGYEQYF
CDR3 DNA: TGTGCCAGCAGCTTAGGTCGGGTGGCGGGCTACGAGCAGTACTTC

J gene: TRBJ2-1
V gene: TRBV9
clone size: few
D gene: TRBD2
CDR3 protein: CASSVVSGSSYNEQFF
CDR3 DNA: TGTGCCAGCAGCGTAGTTAGCGGGAGTTCCTACAATGAGCAGTTCTTC

J gene: TRBJ2-4
V gene: TRBV27
clone size: .
D gene: TRBD2
CDR3 protein: CASSPLPGGAKNIQYF
CDR3 DNA: TGTGCCAGCAGCCCCCTCCCGGGGGGGGCCAAAAACATTCAGTACTTC

J gene: TRBJ2-2
V gene: TRBV15
clone size: many
D gene: TRBD2
CDR3 protein: CATSTRTSGFPRAGELFF
CDR3 DNA: TGTGCCACCAGTACCAGGACTAGCGGCTTCCCACGCGCCGGGGAGCTGTTTTTT

J gene: TRBJ1-1
V gene: TRBV5-1
clone size: .
D gene: .
CDR3 protein: CASSLGRDAFF
CDR3 DNA: TGCGCCAGCAGCTTAGGGAGGGACGCTTTCTTT

J gene: TRBJ2-1
V gene: TRBV20-1
clone size: many
D gene: TRBD2
CDR3 protein: CSALTSGGSNEQFF
CDR3 DNA: TGCAGTGCTCTGACTAGCGGGGGGAGCAATGAGCAGTTCTTC

J gene: TRBJ2-1
V gene: TRBV6-2/TRBV6-3
clone size: many
D gene: .
CDR3 protein: CASSYRALKPYNEQFF
CDR3 DNA: TGTGCCAGCAGTTACCGTGCACTAAAGCCCTACAATGAGCAGTTCTTC

J gene: TRBJ2-1
V gene: TRBV28
clone size: few
D gene: .
CDR3 protein: CASSWGRNEQFF
CDR3 DNA: TGTGCCAGCAGCTGGGGTAGGAATGAGCAGTTCTTC

J gene: TRBJ2-7
V gene: TRBV20-1
clone size: few
D gene: .
CDR3 protein: CSARNSYEQYF
CDR3 DNA: TGCAGTGCTAGAAACTCTTACGAGCAGTACTTC

J gene: TRBJ2-1
V gene: TRBV11-1
clone size: .
D gene: .
CDR3 protein: CASSLEPAYEQFF
CDR3 DNA: TGTGCCAGCAGCTTAGAGCCTGCTTATGAGCAGTTCTTC

J gene: TRBJ2-7
V gene: TRBV6-2/TRBV6-3
clone size: many
D gene: .
CDR3 protein: CASSAFAWGEQYF
CDR3 DNA: TGTGCCAGCAGTGCATTCGCCTGGGGCGAGCAGTACTTC

J gene: TRBJ2-2
V gene: TRBV7-9
clone size: .
D gene: .
CDR3 protein: CASSPFLTGNTGELFF
CDR3 DNA: TGTGCCAGCAGCCCGTTCCTCACAGGGAACACCGGGGAGCTGTTTTTT

J gene: TRBJ1-1
V gene: TRBV20-1
clone size: many
D gene: .
CDR3 protein: CSARVRMNTEAFF
CDR3 DNA: TGCAGTGCTAGAGTACGCATGAACACTGAAGCTTTCTTT

J gene: TRBJ2-1
V gene: TRBV2
clone size: .
D gene: TRBD2
CDR3 protein: CARSLAGGYNEQFF
CDR3 DNA: TGTGCCCGCTCTCTAGCGGGGGGTTACAATGAGCAGTTCTTC

J gene: TRBJ2-2
V gene: TRBV20-1
clone size: many
D gene: TRBD1
CDR3 protein: CSASWTGKTGELFF
CDR3 DNA: TGCAGTGCTAGCTGGACAGGGAAAACCGGGGAGCTGTTTTTT

J gene: TRBJ2-1
V gene: TRBV6-5
clone size: .
D gene: .
CDR3 protein: CASSYSRALLARGWEQFF
CDR3 DNA: TGTGCCAGCAGTTACTCGAGGGCCCTACTAGCAAGGGGATGGGAGCAGTTCTTC

J gene: TRBJ2-7
V gene: TRBV29-1
clone size: many
D gene: TRBD2
CDR3 protein: CSVERSLSGSPGEQYF
CDR3 DNA: TGCAGCGTTGAGAGGTCCCTAAGCGGGAGCCCCGGGGAGCAGTACTTC

J gene: TRBJ1-5
V gene: TRBV19
clone size: few
D gene: TRBD1
CDR3 protein: CASNPGTGVRIQPQHF
CDR3 DNA: TGTGCCAGTAACCCGGGGACAGGGGTAAGGATTCAGCCCCAGCATTTT

J gene: TRBJ2-5
V gene: TRBV3-1
clone size: .
D gene: TRBD2
CDR3 protein: CASSQDLLAGAWREETQYF
CDR3 DNA: TGTGCCAGCAGCCAAGATTTACTAGCGGGGGCCTGGCGGGAAGAGACCCAGTACTTC

J gene: TRBJ2-1
V gene: TRBV11-2
clone size: many
D gene: .
CDR3 protein: CASSLGANNEQFF
CDR3 DNA: TGTGCCAGCAGCTTAGGGGCGAACAATGAGCAGTTCTTC

J gene: TRBJ2-7
V gene: TRBV20-1
clone size: once
D gene: TRBD2
CDR3 protein: CSARVTRPNTGLVIHEQYF
CDR3 DNA: TGCAGTGCTAGAGTTACAAGACCAAATACGGGACTAGTGATCCACGAGCAGTACTTC

J gene: TRBJ1-1
V gene: TRBV20-1
clone size: many
D gene: .
CDR3 protein: CSAREGGRNTEAFF
CDR3 DNA: TGCAGTGCTAGAGAAGGGGGAAGGAACACTGAAGCTTTCTTT

J gene: TRBJ2-5
V gene: TRBV9
clone size: .
D gene: .
CDR3 protein: CASSAYRDAETQYF
CDR3 DNA: TGTGCCAGCAGCGCCTACAGGGATGCGGAGACCCAGTACTTC

J gene: TRBJ1-2
V gene: TRBV24-1
clone size: few
D gene: .
CDR3 protein: CATSDPSLADYGYTF
CDR3 DNA: TGTGCCACCAGTGACCCCAGCTTAGCTGACTATGGCTACACCTTC

J gene: TRBJ1-1
V gene: TRBV12-3/TRBV12-4
clone size: many
D gene: .
CDR3 protein: CASSLGGPEAFF
CDR3 DNA: TGTGCCAGCAGTTTAGGCGGTCCTGAAGCTTTCTTT

J gene: TRBJ1-2
V gene: TRBV9
clone size: few
D gene: .
CDR3 protein: CASSVARSENYGYTF
CDR3 DNA: TGTGCCAGCAGCGTAGCCCGGTCGGAAAACTATGGCTACACCTTC

J gene: TRBJ2-1
V gene: TRBV20-1
clone size: .
D gene: .
CDR3 protein: CSARIARGDEQFF
CDR3 DNA: TGCAGTGCTAGAATAGCCCGAGGCGATGAGCAGTTCTTC

J gene: TRBJ1-1
V gene: TRBV19
clone size: few
D gene: .
CDR3 protein: CASSISWAANTEAFF
CDR3 DNA: TGTGCCAGTAGTATCAGTTGGGCGGCGAACACTGAAGCTTTCTTT

J gene: TRBJ2-3
V gene: TRBV20-1
clone size: .
D gene: .
CDR3 protein: CSAALGSTDTQYF
CDR3 DNA: TGCAGTGCAGCCCTGGGGAGCACAGATACGCAGTATTTT

J gene: TRBJ2-7
V gene: TRBV12-3/TRBV12-4
clone size: many
D gene: .
CDR3 protein: CASSPPTALYEQYF
CDR3 DNA: TGTGCCAGCAGCCCCCCGACCGCCCTCTACGAGCAGTACTTC

J gene: TRBJ1-1
V gene: TRBV11-2
clone size: many
D gene: .
CDR3 protein: CASSLTGLTEAFF
CDR3 DNA: TGTGCCAGCAGCTTAACAGGGCTCACTGAAGCTTTCTTT

J gene: TRBJ2-7
V gene: TRBV6-2/TRBV6-3
clone size: many
D gene: TRBD1
CDR3 protein: CASSWADRIREQYF
CDR3 DNA: TGTGCCAGCAGTTGGGCGGACAGGATACGCGAGCAGTACTTC